The 5 T cell receptor beta chains below all came from one sample that was sequenced in a study of blood T cells in healthy people across ages. It was with a sample-barcoded 5' primer and a J-beta primer mix that a second PCR of roughly 7 to 12 cycles was run. TCRdb reprocessed the 5' RACE reads via MiXCR and lists one record per CDR3 protein. Of around 990,000 distinct CDR3 sequences listed, roughly two fifths are singletons. Specimen: blood. The receptors shown here come from a young man in good health.

This clonotype was seen many times. The CDR3 DNA sequence: TGTGCCAGCAGTGACCCCGGCCAGCCCCAGCATTTT. It translates to CASSDPGQPQHF. This rearrangement joins TRBV6-1 to TRBJ1-5; unclear D gene. The V and J ends lost 3 bases and 7 bases respectively, with 7 bases between them. Germline V gene sequence: CDR1 MNHNS, CDR2 SASEGT. This CDR3 comprises 12 residues.

This chain uses TRBV5-1 with TRBJ1-1; D not certain. Germline V CDR1 and CDR2: SGHRS, YFSETQ. The length of the CDR3 is 13 residues. V lost 7 bases to trimming and J lost 1 base, with 11 bases between them. CDR3 DNA: TGCGCCAGCGGACCGACCGAGAACACTGAAGCTTTCTTT. It encodes CASGPTENTEAFF.

The chain carries TRBV20-1 and TRBJ1-1; D is undetermined. The CDR3 extends over 12 amino acids. The ends were cut back, 1 base at V and 7 bases at J, with 10 bases in the middle. Germline V CDR1 and CDR2: DFQATT, SNEGSKA (reference sequence). DNA for the CDR3: TGCAGTGCTAGAGTCGGGATGGTTGAAGCTTTCTTT. Amino acids: CSARVGMVEAFF.

In this sample, this clonotype turned up a few times. CDR3: CASSLGQGLLDTQYF. CDR3 in DNA: TGTGCCAGCAGCCTCGGACAGGGGCTGCTAGATACGCAGTATTTT. The chain employs TRBV12-3 or TRBV12-4 and TRBJ2-3, with 9 bases lining up with TRBD1. The CDR3 totals 15 residues. The V gene end was trimmed by 6 bases and the J gene end by 5 bases; junction bases not matched to a gene: 9.

The V and J genes are TRBV20-1 and TRBJ1-5, with TRBD1 matching 8 bases. Germline loops: CDR1 DFQATT, CDR2 SNEGSKA (reference sequence). The CDR3 length is 14 residues. V lost 3 bases, J lost 8 bases, and 9 bases stayed unmatched. CDR3: CSASPASTGEPQHF. CDR3 nucleotide sequence: TGCAGTGCTAGTCCCGCCTCGACAGGGGAGCCCCAGCATTTT.